These T cell receptor beta chains were read from a single sample in a study of shared clonotypes between healthy human individuals. The protocol was immunoSEQ multiplex PCR, while the TCRdb copy is restricted to in-frame clones and leaves out a portion. Of about 2.2 million clones in the sample, roughly 93% were seen once. Sequencing was done on a sample of naive CD8+ T cells from PBMCs. The receptors shown here come from a man between 18 and 35 years old in good health. Some clones in this sample may be carry-over from other donors' samples. The CDR3 runs from the conserved cysteine through the conserved F or W. A D gene is named only where the DNA matches it firmly. A clone size is listed for some rows: how often the clone was seen (once, few, many), or a class if it is expanded.

V gene	clone size	CDR3 length	D gene	J gene	CDR3 protein	CDR3 DNA
TRBV7-9	-	13	-	TRBJ1-1	CASSLTSAAEAFF	TGTGCCAGCAGCTTAACGTCGGCAGCCGAAGCTTTCTTT
TRBV6-5	-	13	-	TRBJ1-1	CASSYSGRAEAFF	TGTGCCAGCAGTTATTCCGGACGGGCGGAAGCTTTCTTT
TRBV6-6	-	14	TRBD2	TRBJ2-7	CASTTGTRSYEQYF	TGTGCCAGTACCACAGGGACTAGGTCCTACGAGCAGTACTTC
TRBV10-3	-	14	TRBD1	TRBJ1-1	CAISMTGVNTEAFF	TGTGCCATCAGCATGACAGGGGTGAACACTGAAGCTTTCTTT
TRBV27	-	16	-	TRBJ1-1	CASSILPIGVSTEAFF	TGTGCCAGCAGTATCCTCCCGATCGGGGTCAGCACTGAAGCTTTCTTT
TRBV6-5	-	13	-	TRBJ1-1	CASSYLGNTEAFF	TGTGCCAGCAGTTACTTGGGGAACACTGAAGCTTTCTTT
TRBV28	few	15	-	TRBJ1-1	CASSLSPRRNTEAFF	TGTGCCAGCAGTCTCTCCCCCAGGCGGAACACTGAAGCTTTCTTT
TRBV28	-	17	-	TRBJ1-2	CASSFSGPKDLSYGYTF	TGTGCCAGCAGTTTTTCCGGACCGAAGGACCTATCCTATGGCTACACCTTC
TRBV2	-	20	TRBD1	TRBJ2-2	CASSFTGTGGRRGHTGELFF	TGTGCCAGCAGTTTTACCGGGACAGGGGGTAGGCGGGGGCACACCGGGGAGCTGTTTTTT
TRBV11-2	-	14	-	TRBJ2-7	CASSTGGGSYEQYF	TGTGCCAGCAGCACAGGGGGGGGGAGCTACGAGCAGTACTTC
TRBV7-3	-	16	TRBD2	TRBJ2-3	CASSLRLAGPTDTQYF	TGTGCCAGCAGCTTAAGGCTAGCGGGACCCACAGATACGCAGTATTTT
TRBV7-2	-	14	-	TRBJ2-5	CASSLVGSQETQYF	TGTGCCAGCAGCTTAGTGGGGTCCCAAGAGACCCAGTACTTC